This TCR beta chain was documented in a study of cytomegalovirus exposure and HLA in healthy donors. The CDR3 totals 12 residues. CDR1 is MDHEN and CDR2 is SYDVKM in the germline V gene. Trimming shortened V by 4 bases and J by 1 base, and 4 bases separated the two germline ends. Both 60 Vbeta primers and 13 Jbeta primers went into the PCR. The method was immunoSEQ multiplex PCR; TCRdb's version includes in-frame clones alone and lacks a portion of them. The data show some 130,000 clones, about 78% seen once. The TCR was taken from a female donor in good health and CMV-seronegative. V gene TRBV28 combines with J gene TRBJ2-5; D is unclear. Source material: PBMCs. The CDR3 loop reads CASSSIQETQYF. CDR3 coding DNA: TGTGCCAGCAGTTCCATCCAAGAGACCCAGTACTTC.